This is a list of T cell receptor beta chains from one sample in a study of blood T cell repertoires in COVID-19. Assay used: immunoSEQ multiplex PCR; TCRdb lists only in-frame clones, some missing. The repertoire has 470,000 or so clones, 75% to 90% of them found once; the top ten carry approximately 4.3%. The source material was peripheral blood. These receptors were collected from a woman aged 30 to 39 with acute or convalescent COVID-19. CDR3s include the opening cysteine and the closing phenylalanine or tryptophan. A D gene is named only where the DNA matches it firmly. A row's size may be missing; if present it is once, few, many or a size class.

J gene,D gene,V gene,clone size,CDR3 protein,CDR3 DNA
TRBJ1-1,TRBD1,TRBV5-1,.,CASSLGTFLIGQGNTEAFF,TGCGCCAGCAGCTTGGGGACTTTTCTTATTGGACAGGGGAACACTGAAGCTTTCTTT
TRBJ1-4,TRBD1,TRBV2,.,CASSDGQANEKLFF,TGTGCCAGCAGCGACGGACAGGCTAATGAAAAACTGTTTTTT
TRBJ2-3,TRBD2,TRBV20-1,.,CSASRGVPADTQYF,TGCAGTGCCAGTCGGGGGGTGCCCGCAGATACGCAGTATTTT
TRBJ1-1,.,TRBV7-9,.,CASSLGEGTEAFF,TGTGCCAGCAGCTTAGGGGAGGGGACTGAAGCTTTCTTT
TRBJ2-7,.,TRBV4-1,.,CASSPQERDEQYF,TGCGCCAGCAGCCCTCAAGAGCGGGACGAGCAGTACTTC
TRBJ2-2,.,TRBV28,.,CASSFFMRAGELFF,TGTGCCAGCAGTTTCTTTATGCGAGCCGGGGAGCTGTTTTTT
TRBJ1-6,.,TRBV25-1,many,CASSVTENSPLHF,TGTGCCAGCAGTGTTACAGAAAATTCACCCCTCCACTTT
TRBJ2-7,TRBD1,TRBV5-1,.,CASSLPGGTYEQYF,TGCGCCAGCAGCTTGCCAGGGGGTACCTACGAGCAGTACTTC
TRBJ2-1,.,TRBV27,.,CASSPGERNEQFF,TGTGCCAGCAGTCCAGGTGAACGGAATGAGCAGTTCTTC
TRBJ1-3,.,TRBV30,.,CAWSLGRAGNTIYF,TGTGCCTGGAGTCTTGGCAGGGCTGGAAACACCATATATTTT
TRBJ2-3,.,TRBV19,.,CASTRRGGTDTQYF,TGTGCCAGTACTAGGCGTGGGGGGACAGATACGCAGTATTTT
TRBJ2-7,.,TRBV27,.,CASRSRGAAYEQYF,TGTGCCAGCAGATCCCGTGGAGCAGCCTACGAGCAGTACTTC
TRBJ2-7,TRBD1,TRBV30,.,CAWGTATYEQYF,TGTGCCTGGGGGACAGCAACCTACGAGCAGTACTTC
TRBJ2-3,.,TRBV19,.,CASSLQATDTQYF,TGTGCCAGTAGTCTGCAGGCCACAGATACGCAGTATTTT
TRBJ1-4,.,TRBV5-1,.,CASSLEGGGYEKLFF,TGCGCCAGCAGCTTGGAGGGAGGCGGATACGAAAAACTGTTTTTT
TRBJ2-3,TRBD1,TRBV6-4,few,CASSDSPDRGADTQYF,TGTGCCAGCAGTGACTCCCCTGACAGGGGGGCAGATACGCAGTATTTT
TRBJ2-2,.,TRBV19,.,CASSPLRGRADGELFF,TGTGCCAGTAGTCCCCTCAGGGGCCGGGCGGACGGGGAGCTGTTTTTT
TRBJ1-1,.,TRBV11-1,.,CASSLATGTTEAFF,TGTGCCAGCAGCTTAGCCACAGGGACCACTGAAGCTTTCTTT
TRBJ2-3,TRBD2,TRBV6-5,.,CASRQTSGGDTQYF,TGTGCCAGCAGGCAGACTAGCGGGGGAGATACGCAGTATTTT
TRBJ1-5,.,TRBV19,.,CASSMGGLSFQPQHF,TGTGCCAGTAGTATGGGGGGGCTTAGCTTTCAGCCCCAGCATTTT
TRBJ2-1,.,TRBV5-1,once,CASSLGHQMSYNEQFF,TGCGCCAGCAGCTTGGGTCATCAGATGTCCTACAATGAGCAGTTCTTC
TRBJ2-7,.,TRBV28,.,CASTQDSLEQYF,TGTGCCAGCACCCAGGACAGTCTCGAGCAGTACTTC
TRBJ1-6,TRBD1,TRBV28,.,CASKGQGAMNSPLHF,TGTGCCAGCAAGGGACAGGGGGCCATGAATTCACCCCTCCACTTT
TRBJ1-1,TRBD1,TRBV27,once,CASSSGARGRMNTEAFF,TGTGCCAGCAGTTCGGGGGCCAGGGGGCGGATGAACACTGAAGCTTTCTTT
TRBJ1-5,.,TRBV5-8,.,CASSSRTPNQPQHF,TGTGCCAGCAGTTCCCGGACACCCAATCAGCCCCAGCATTTT
TRBJ2-7,TRBD1,TRBV6-5,.,CASSLRDSSYEQYF,TGTGCCAGCAGCCTTCGGGACAGCTCCTACGAGCAGTACTTC
TRBJ2-5,TRBD2,TRBV3-1/TRBV3-2,once,CASSQQLAGWEETQYF,TGTGCCAGCAGCCAACAGCTAGCGGGGTGGGAGGAGACCCAGTACTTC
TRBJ2-3,.,TRBV19,.,CASSFGGGTDTQYF,TGTGCCAGTAGCTTTGGCGGGGGCACAGATACGCAGTATTTT
TRBJ2-1,TRBD2,TRBV27,.,CASSRTSGGANEQFF,TGTGCCAGCAGCCGCACTAGCGGGGGGGCCAATGAGCAGTTCTTC
TRBJ2-2,.,TRBV6-2/TRBV6-3,once,CASSYPVRRGELFF,TGTGCCAGCAGTTACCCCGTACGGAGGGGGGAGCTGTTTTTT
TRBJ2-7,TRBD1,TRBV5-6,once,CASSLWTGPYEQYF,TGTGCCAGCAGCTTGTGGACAGGGCCCTACGAGCAGTACTTC
TRBJ2-1,TRBD1,TRBV6-1,once,CASSEGQGSENDNEQFF,TGTGCCAGCAGTGAAGGACAGGGCAGCGAGAATGACAATGAGCAGTTCTTC